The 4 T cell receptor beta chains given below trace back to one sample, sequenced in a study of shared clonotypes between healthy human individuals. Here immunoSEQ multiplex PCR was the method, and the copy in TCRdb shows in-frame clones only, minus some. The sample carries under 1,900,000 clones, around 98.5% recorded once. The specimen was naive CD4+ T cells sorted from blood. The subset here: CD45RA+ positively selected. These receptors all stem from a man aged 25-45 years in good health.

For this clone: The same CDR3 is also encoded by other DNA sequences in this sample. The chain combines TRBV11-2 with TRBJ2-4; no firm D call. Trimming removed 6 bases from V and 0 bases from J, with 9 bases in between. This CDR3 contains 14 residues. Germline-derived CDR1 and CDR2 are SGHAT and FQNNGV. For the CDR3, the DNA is TGTGCCAGCAGTTTCAGCACAGCCAAAAACATTCAGTACTTC. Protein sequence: CASSFSTAKNIQYF.

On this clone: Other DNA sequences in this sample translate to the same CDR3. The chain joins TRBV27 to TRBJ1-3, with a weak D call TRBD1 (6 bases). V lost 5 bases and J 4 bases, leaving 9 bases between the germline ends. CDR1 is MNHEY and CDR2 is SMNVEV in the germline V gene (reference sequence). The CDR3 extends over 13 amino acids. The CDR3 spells CASSLQGGNTIYF. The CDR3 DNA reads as TGTGCCAGCAGTCTCCAGGGGGGAAACACCATATATTTT.

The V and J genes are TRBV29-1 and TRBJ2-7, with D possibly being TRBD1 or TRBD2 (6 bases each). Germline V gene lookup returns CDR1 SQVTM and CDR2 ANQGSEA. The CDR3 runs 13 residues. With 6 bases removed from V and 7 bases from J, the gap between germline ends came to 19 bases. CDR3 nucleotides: TGCAGCGTCTCTAGAGGGGGGAGTGGAGAGCAGTACTTC. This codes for CSVSRGGSGEQYF.

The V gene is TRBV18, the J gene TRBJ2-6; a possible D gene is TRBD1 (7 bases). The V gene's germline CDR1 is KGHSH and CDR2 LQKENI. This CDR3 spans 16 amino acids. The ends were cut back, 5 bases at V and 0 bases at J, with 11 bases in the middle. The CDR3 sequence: CASSGGTDSGANVLTF. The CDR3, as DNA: TGTGCCAGCTCAGGCGGGACAGACTCTGGGGCCAACGTCCTGACTTTC.